Listed below are T cell receptor beta chains from one sample, sequenced in a study of monozygotic twins with inflammatory bowel disease. TCRdb re-called the 5' RACE reads and gives one entry per CDR3 protein, without DNA. The listing contains a few hundred thousand distinct CDR3 sequences. The sequenced sample consisted of blood. Receptor source: a human donor with ulcerative colitis or Crohn's disease, or a healthy co-twin of an affected twin (not recorded which). CDR3s include the opening cysteine and the closing phenylalanine or tryptophan. Fields, in order: J gene, V gene, CDR3 protein.

j_gene: TRBJ2-6; v_gene: TRBV7-6; CDR3aa: CASSQLPGANVLTF
j_gene: TRBJ2-5; v_gene: TRBV20-1; CDR3aa: CSARRQLQETQYF
j_gene: TRBJ2-2; v_gene: TRBV7-3; CDR3aa: CASSKSTGELFF
j_gene: TRBJ1-1; v_gene: TRBV12-3/TRBV12-4; CDR3aa: CASRLHRQGPEAFF
j_gene: TRBJ1-1; v_gene: TRBV5-1; CDR3aa: CASSLEVPSSMTEAFF
j_gene: TRBJ2-7; v_gene: TRBV19; CDR3aa: CASSIGGQGDLSYEQYF
j_gene: TRBJ2-7; v_gene: TRBV20-1; CDR3aa: CSARDQTRAFYEQYF
j_gene: TRBJ2-7; v_gene: TRBV9; CDR3aa: CASSVGDNSYEQYF
j_gene: TRBJ2-3; v_gene: TRBV4-1; CDR3aa: CASSQDRPSVPDTQYF
j_gene: TRBJ2-1; v_gene: TRBV20-1; CDR3aa: CSAMGLAGDLGSYNEQFF
j_gene: TRBJ2-3; v_gene: TRBV11-2; CDR3aa: CASSLDLAGVSFTDTQYF
j_gene: TRBJ2-3; v_gene: TRBV12-3/TRBV12-4; CDR3aa: CASSPRAPWTGTSTDTQYF
j_gene: TRBJ1-6; v_gene: TRBV27; CDR3aa: CASSYRGPSYNSPLHF
j_gene: TRBJ1-1; v_gene: TRBV27; CDR3aa: CASSFTWVGLGNTEAFF
j_gene: TRBJ2-3; v_gene: TRBV7-9; CDR3aa: CASSTRDSSTDTQYF
j_gene: TRBJ2-3; v_gene: TRBV6-2/TRBV6-3; CDR3aa: CASSLTQTRTDTQYF
j_gene: TRBJ2-3; v_gene: TRBV7-9; CDR3aa: CASSLGISSTDTQYF
j_gene: TRBJ1-4; v_gene: TRBV4-2; CDR3aa: CASSPDRVWEKLFF
j_gene: TRBJ1-1; v_gene: TRBV20-1; CDR3aa: CSPARDQQGVTTEAFF
j_gene: TRBJ1-5; v_gene: TRBV12-3/TRBV12-4; CDR3aa: CASSRTVSSNQPQHF
j_gene: TRBJ2-1; v_gene: TRBV14; CDR3aa: CASRLLRGEQFF
j_gene: TRBJ2-2; v_gene: TRBV20-1; CDR3aa: CSARGAITGELFF
j_gene: TRBJ1-5; v_gene: TRBV20-1; CDR3aa: CSATNNRVRDQPQHF
j_gene: TRBJ2-7; v_gene: TRBV7-8; CDR3aa: CASLHETEPGYEQYF
j_gene: TRBJ2-5; v_gene: TRBV2; CDR3aa: CASSFTTEETQYF